One and the same sample provided the 14 T cell receptor beta chains below, sequenced in a study of T cell responses to AZD1222 COVID-19 vaccine. TCRdb's copy holds only in-frame clones and misses some; the assay was immunoSEQ multiplex PCR. The sample carries just under 95,000 clones, 85% to 90% recorded once. This specimen was peripheral blood, taken on day 0 of AZD1222 vaccination. These receptors all stem from an adult in good health.

V usage is TRBV7-2 and J usage is TRBJ1-4, with 7 bases aligning to TRBD1. The CDR3 is made up of 15 amino acids. Looked up from germline, CDR1 is SGHTA and CDR2 is FQGNSA. Losses at the gene ends were 5 bases for V and 8 bases for J; bases not matched to a gene: 11. The CDR3 reads CASSPRQGPGEKLFF. CDR3 DNA: TGTGCCAGCAGCCCCAGACAGGGCCCTGGGGAAAAACTGTTTTTT.

The chain recombines TRBV7-9 with TRBJ1-2; no reliable D call. The CDR3 contains 12 residues. CDR1 is SEHNR, CDR2 FQNEAQ, per germline (reference sequence). V shed 7 bases and J shed 0 bases, with 6 bases lying between them. The CDR3: CASTFTNYGYTF. The CDR3 region has the DNA TGTGCCAGCACCTTCACTAACTATGGCTACACCTTC.

The gene calls are TRBV5-1 and TRBJ1-2, with D possibly TRBD1 on 6 matching bases. Trimming left V 4 bases short and J 3 bases short, with 13 bases between. This CDR3 contains 14 residues. Germline-derived CDR1 and CDR2 are SGHRS and YFSETQ. The CDR3 nucleotides read TGCGCCAGCAGCCAGGGGCCGTCGGACTATGGCTACACCTTC. Translated: CASSQGPSDYGYTF.

The CDR3 DNA reads as TGTGCCAGCAGCCAATCGAGGGATACGCAGTATTTT. It yields the protein CASSQSRDTQYF. J is TRBJ2-3 and V is TRBV16; D not certain. Germline CDR1 is KGHSY and CDR2 is FQNENV. Trimming left V 0 bases short and J 6 bases short, with 4 bases between. The CDR3 totals 12 residues. Looking up the rest from reference TRBV16 and TRBJ2-3 gives the full variable domain: GEEVAQTPKHLVRGEGQKAKLYCAPIKGHSYVFWYQQVLKNEFKFLISFQNENVFDETGMPKERFSAKCLPNSPCSLEIQATKLEDSAVYFCASSQSRDTQYFGPGTRLTVL.

This clone was detected only once. J is TRBJ1-2 and V is TRBV2; D gene unclear. Trimming stripped 3 bases from V and 4 bases from J, with 6 bases between. Germline loops: CDR1 SNHLY, CDR2 FYNNEI. The CDR3 spans 12 residues. The CDR3 is CASSDLSYGYTF. CDR3 coding DNA: TGTGCCAGCAGTGACCTCTCCTATGGCTACACCTTC.

This chain connects TRBV6-2 or TRBV6-3 to TRBJ1-2; D gene uncertain. The germline V gene has CDR1 MNHEY and CDR2 SVGEGT. V lost 6 bases and J 3 bases, leaving 11 bases between the germline ends. The CDR3 contains 13 residues. CDR3 sequence (DNA): TGTGCCAGCAGCCAACGGGATTACTATGGCTACACCTTC. Residues: CASSQRDYYGYTF.

The chain links TRBV6-1 to TRBJ1-2, with 10 bases lining up with TRBD1. The CDR3 is made up of 16 amino acids. With 0 bases clipped from V and 5 bases from J, the junction kept 6 bases outside the gene matches. Germline V lookup: CDR1 MNHNS, CDR2 SASEGT. The CDR3 reads CASSEAGTGAGYGYTF. DNA of the CDR3: TGTGCCAGCAGTGAAGCTGGGACAGGGGCAGGGTATGGCTACACCTTC.

The chain employs TRBV2 and TRBJ1-6, with D hard to call. Germline V gene data show CDR1 as SNHLY and CDR2 as FYNNEI. There are 14 residues in the CDR3. V was trimmed by 8 bases and J by 3 bases, leaving 11 bases between them. As DNA, the CDR3 is TGTGCCAGCGCATCCGGGATCTATAATTCACCCCTCCACTTT. It specifies CASASGIYNSPLHF.

The J gene is TRBJ2-5, the V gene TRBV19, with TRBD2 matching over 15 bases. Germline CDR1 reads LNHDA; CDR2 reads SQIVND (reference sequence). J was trimmed by 4 bases and V by 5 bases; bases with no gene match: 8. CDR3 length equals 17 residues. The CDR3 DNA reads TGTGCCAGTAGTCCCGGACTAGCGGGAGGGCTTGGAGAGACCCAGTACTTC. This codes for CASSPGLAGGLGETQYF.

The chain recombines TRBV30 with TRBJ1-6; 8 nucleotides match TRBD1. From germline, CDR1 is GTSNPN and CDR2 SVGIG (reference sequence). The CDR3 runs to 14 residues. With V trimmed by 3 bases and J by 7 bases, 5 bases remained unmatched. CDR3 sequence (DNA): TGTGCCTGGAGCAGGGGACAGGAAAATTCACCCCTCCACTTT. It encodes CAWSRGQENSPLHF.

This chain joins TRBV9 and TRBJ2-2; TRBD1 is a possible D gene (5 bases). The CDR3 is 15 residues long. V shed 1 base and J shed 4 bases, with 11 bases lying between them. In germline, CDR1 is SGDLS, CDR2 YYNGEE. CDR3 residues: CASSVFSGPTGELFF. CDR3 DNA sequence: TGTGCCAGCAGCGTATTTTCAGGGCCCACCGGGGAGCTGTTTTTT.

This rearrangement joins TRBV13 to TRBJ2-1, with D unclear. This CDR3 is 13 amino acids long. The germline V gene encodes CDR1 PRHDT and CDR2 FYEKMQ (reference sequence). V was shortened by 8 bases and J by 1 base, with 9 bases between the two germline ends. This chain's CDR3 is CASVRMSYNEQFF. DNA of the CDR3: TGTGCCAGCGTGCGGATGTCCTACAATGAGCAGTTCTTC.

This clone turned up a few times. This chain links TRBV5-4 with TRBJ1-4, with D possibly matching TRBD1 (6 bases). Germline CDR1 is SGHNT and CDR2 is YYREEE (reference sequence). The V end lost 0 bases, the J end lost 8 bases, and 8 bases lay between the germline ends. The CDR3 extends over 13 amino acids. CDR3 region: CASSLDRAEKLFF. CDR3 bases: TGTGCCAGCAGCTTGGACAGGGCCGAAAAACTGTTTTTT. Using reference TRBV5-4 and TRBJ1-4 for the parts outside the CDR3, the full variable domain is ETGVTQSPTHLIKTRGQQVTLRCSSQSGHNTVSWYQQALGQGPQFIFQYYREEENGRGNFPPRFSGLQFPNYSSELNVNALELDDSALYLCASSLDRAEKLFFGSGTQLSVL.

The CDR3 DNA follows: TGTGCCAGCAGCTTGGATGGTCGAGTCGCAGGCGAAAAACTGTTTTTT. It codes for CASSLDGRVAGEKLFF. V gene TRBV5-5 combines with J gene TRBJ1-4; no definite D call. CDR3 length: 16 residues. Trimming removed 0 bases from V and 8 bases from J, with 17 bases in between. Germline V gene data show CDR1 as SGHKS and CDR2 as YYEKEE (reference sequence).